The 22 T cell receptor beta chains in this list originate from one sample, sequenced in a study of blood T cell repertoires in COVID-19. The table came from immunoSEQ multiplex PCR; TCRdb's copy has only in-frame clones and leaves some out. The repertoire has approximately 300,000 clones, 75% to 95% of them found once; the top ten carry roughly 7.3%. What was sequenced was peripheral blood. The source is a woman aged 30 to 39 with COVID-19, enrolled during active disease.

The CDR3 here is CASSTPRLAGGYNEQFF. CDR3 DNA: TGCGCCAGCAGTACCCCGAGACTAGCGGGAGGCTACAATGAGCAGTTCTTC. This sequence joins TRBV10-1 and TRBJ2-1; 13 positions match TRBD2. Germline-derived CDR1 and CDR2 are WNHNN and SYGVQD (reference sequence). The CDR3 is made up of 17 amino acids. V gave up 5 bases and J gave up 3 bases; unmatched junction bases: 7.

This chain links TRBV5-1 with TRBJ1-5; 7 bases map to TRBD1. There are 15 residues in the CDR3. Trimming removed 2 bases from V and 4 bases from J; junction bases left unmatched: 6. Germline V gene lookup returns CDR1 SGHRS and CDR2 YFSETQ. CDR3 nucleotides: TGCGCCAGCAGCTTTGGAGACAGGGATAATCAGCCCCAGCATTTT. Its translation is CASSFGDRDNQPQHF.

The chain uses TRBV6-5 and TRBJ1-5; 7 bases are shared with TRBD1. In germline, CDR1 is MNHEY, CDR2 SVGAGI. This CDR3 comprises 13 residues. Trimming took 6 bases from V and 6 from J; bases not matched to a gene: 5. The CDR3 spells CASRMTGSQPQHF. The CDR3 DNA reads as TGTGCCAGCAGAATGACAGGGAGTCAGCCCCAGCATTTT.

The genes are TRBV10-3 and TRBJ2-1; TRBD2 is a possible D gene (6 bases). V lost 1 base and J lost 9, with 13 bases in between. Germline CDR1 reads ENHRY; CDR2 reads SYGVKD. CDR3 length equals 14 residues. CDR3 protein: CAISEYRGTSEQFF. The CDR3 region has the DNA TGTGCCATCAGTGAGTACCGGGGGACGAGTGAGCAGTTCTTC.

V gene TRBV10-3 combines with J gene TRBJ2-2; no clear D. CDR3 length: 11 residues. CDR1 and CDR2 (germline): ENHRY, SYGVKD. V was pared by 5 bases and J by 5 bases, with 3 bases between. The CDR3 sequence is CAISRTGELFF. The CDR3 DNA sequence: TGTGCCATCAGTCGGACCGGGGAGCTGTTTTTT.

The chain employs TRBV2 and TRBJ2-7; maybe TRBD2 (6 bases). The length of the CDR3 is 13 residues. In germline, CDR1 is SNHLY, CDR2 FYNNEI. Between the trimmed V and J ends, which lost 6 bases and 9 bases, there was a span of 18 bases. CDR3 residues: CASSRDLDNGQYF. The CDR3 DNA reads as TGTGCCAGCAGCCGGGACTTAGATAACGGGCAGTACTTC.

This chain uses TRBV6-1 with TRBJ1-5; D is undetermined. The CDR3 consists of 14 residues. The ends were cut back, 6 bases at V and 3 bases at J, with 12 bases in the middle. CDR1 MNHNS and CDR2 SASEGT come from the germline V gene. CDR3 sequence (DNA): TGTGCCAGCAGGGAGGCAGGCTTCAATCAGCCCCAGCATTTT. Translated, it gives CASREAGFNQPQHF.

V is TRBV7-9 and J is TRBJ1-5, with 7 positions matching TRBD1. The CDR3 runs 15 residues. Germline lookup yields CDR1 SEHNR and CDR2 FQNEAQ (reference sequence). The V segment lost 5 bases and the J segment 4 bases; nucleotides outside the gene matches: 8. CDR3 region: CASSPPGTDNQPQHF. In DNA form, the CDR3 reads TGTGCCAGCAGCCCTCCCGGGACAGATAATCAGCCCCAGCATTTT.

The chain employs TRBV7-9 and TRBJ1-5; D is undetermined. CDR1 and CDR2 from the germline V gene are SEHNR and FQNEAQ (reference sequence). V lost 5 bases and J lost 0, with 8 bases in between. The CDR3 is 14 amino acids. CDR3 bases: TGTGCCAGCAGCCGGGAAGGTAGCAATCAGCCCCAGCATTTT. This translates into CASSREGSNQPQHF.

The V gene is TRBV28, the J gene TRBJ2-1; 7 positions match TRBD1. The CDR3 runs to 15 residues. Germline trimming cut 2 bases from V and 0 bases from J; bases unmatched to any gene: 1. CDR1 and CDR2 (germline): MDHEN, SYDVKM. CDR3 DNA sequence: TGTGCCAGCAGTTTAGAGGGGGCCTCCTACAATGAGCAGTTCTTC. It translates to CASSLEGASYNEQFF.

This chain links TRBV5-1 with TRBJ1-2, with 7 bases aligning to TRBD1. The V gene's germline CDR1 is SGHRS and CDR2 YFSETQ. CDR3 length: 14 residues. V lost 3 bases to trimming and J lost 8 bases; unmatched junction nucleotides: 10. CDR3 DNA sequence: TGCGCCAGCAGCTCAAATTTACAGGGGCCGGGCTACACCTTC. Protein: CASSSNLQGPGYTF.

This chain joins TRBV6-5 and TRBJ1-1; D not resolved. This CDR3 contains 11 residues. CDR1 and CDR2 (germline): MNHEY, SVGAGI. Trimming pared 3 bases from V and 13 bases from J, leaving 12 bases between. CDR3 nucleotide sequence: TGTGCCAGCAGTTATGGAGGGAGTGGTTTCTTT. This gives the protein CASSYGGSGFF.

The genes are TRBV2 and TRBJ2-2; D perhaps matches TRBD1 (6 bases). The CDR3 length is 14 residues. Germline CDR1 is SNHLY and CDR2 is FYNNEI. Trimming took off 6 bases at V and 3 bases at J, with 11 bases between the two ends. The chain's CDR3 is CASSRDTDTGELFF. Written as DNA, the CDR3 is TGTGCCAGCAGCCGGGACACCGACACCGGGGAGCTGTTTTTT.

The V and J genes are TRBV9 and TRBJ2-3; no clear D. Germline-derived CDR1 and CDR2 are SGDLS and YYNGEE. V was trimmed by 5 bases and J by 1 base, leaving 11 bases between them. The CDR3 has 14 amino acids. The CDR3 loop reads CASRGEQGTDTQYF. In DNA, the CDR3 is TGTGCCAGCAGAGGCGAGCAGGGCACAGATACGCAGTATTTT.

This rearrangement joins TRBV9 to TRBJ2-3; 10 positions agree with TRBD2. V was clipped by 4 bases and J by 3 bases; unmatched bases: 8. The V gene's germline CDR1 is SGDLS and CDR2 YYNGEE. The CDR3 covers 16 residues. The CDR3 DNA follows: TGTGCCAGCAGCTTTCCGGGACTAGCGAGGACAGATACGCAGTATTTT. It specifies CASSFPGLARTDTQYF.

This chain uses TRBV24-1 with TRBJ2-3, with TRBD1 identical over 9 bases. The CDR3 length is 16 residues. Germline V lookup: CDR1 KGHDR, CDR2 SFDVKD. Trimming at V came to 4 bases and at J to 3 bases, leaving 7 bases not matched to a gene. The CDR3 sequence is CATSDPGQGWTDTQYF. The CDR3, as DNA: TGTGCCACCAGTGACCCCGGACAGGGGTGGACAGATACGCAGTATTTT.

The gene calls are TRBV19 and TRBJ2-2; D uncertain. The V and J ends lost 7 bases and 1 base respectively, with 10 bases between them. The CDR3 covers 14 residues. Germline assignment: CDR1 LNHDA and CDR2 SQIVND (reference sequence). The CDR3 nucleotides read TGTGCCAGTACTGTACAGAGGAACACCGGGGAGCTGTTTTTT. Its translation: CASTVQRNTGELFF.

This clone showed up just a few times. The chain combines TRBV27 with TRBJ2-7; 8 positions match TRBD2. CDR1 and CDR2 from the germline V gene are MNHEY and SMNVEV (reference sequence). The J segment lost 5 bases and the V segment lost 5 bases, leaving 11 bases of the junction unmatched. The CDR3 totals 15 residues. The CDR3 loop reads CASSLLSGSRNEQYF. The CDR3 DNA sequence: TGTGCCAGCAGTCTCCTGAGCGGGAGTAGAAACGAGCAGTACTTC.

This clone was detected once. This chain connects TRBV19 to TRBJ2-1, with D possibly being TRBD1 (6 bases). Germline loops: CDR1 LNHDA, CDR2 SQIVND (reference sequence). The CDR3 has 16 amino acids. V lost 1 base and J lost 8, with 18 bases in between. The DNA for the CDR3 is TGTGCCAGTAGTATAGTTAGGGGCAGGGGTAGGGATGAGCAGTTCTTC. This translates into CASSIVRGRGRDEQFF.

The chain couples TRBV14 to TRBJ2-7, with TRBD2 matching over 10 bases. The CDR3 covers 20 residues. The V gene end was trimmed by 0 bases and the J gene end by 3 bases; junction bases not matched to a gene: 17. CDR1 and CDR2 from the germline V gene are SGHDN and FVKESK. This CDR3 is CASSQDSRQPSGRGSYEQYF. In DNA form, the CDR3 reads TGTGCCAGCAGCCAAGATAGTCGCCAGCCTAGCGGGAGAGGGAGCTACGAGCAGTACTTC. The variable domain in full, with the rest retrieved from reference TRBV14 and TRBJ2-7, is EAGVTQFPSHSVIEKGQTVTLRCDPISGHDNLYWYRRVMGKEIKFLLHFVKESKQDESGMPNNRFLAERTGGTYSTLKVQPAELEDSGVYFCASSQDSRQPSGRGSYEQYFGPGTRLTVT.

V is TRBV6-6 and J is TRBJ1-4; a weak D match, TRBD1 (5 bases). CDR1 and CDR2 (germline): MNHNY, SVGAGI (reference sequence). V dropped 6 bases and J dropped 8 bases, with 22 bases sitting between them. The CDR3 spans 16 residues. The CDR3: CASSPTFRHRGEKLFF. The CDR3 DNA reads as TGTGCCAGCAGCCCCACATTCCGGCACCGGGGGGAAAAACTGTTTTTT.

This clone was picked up one time. This chain connects TRBV11-2 to TRBJ1-1; D may be TRBD1 (6 bases). Germline assignment: CDR1 SGHAT and CDR2 FQNNGV. The germline V and J ends were trimmed by 2 bases and 7 bases, with 14 bases remaining between them. This CDR3 is built from 14 residues. The DNA of the CDR3 is TGTGCCAGCAGCTTATACCAGGGGTCCGGTGAAGCTTTCTTT. It codes for CASSLYQGSGEAFF.